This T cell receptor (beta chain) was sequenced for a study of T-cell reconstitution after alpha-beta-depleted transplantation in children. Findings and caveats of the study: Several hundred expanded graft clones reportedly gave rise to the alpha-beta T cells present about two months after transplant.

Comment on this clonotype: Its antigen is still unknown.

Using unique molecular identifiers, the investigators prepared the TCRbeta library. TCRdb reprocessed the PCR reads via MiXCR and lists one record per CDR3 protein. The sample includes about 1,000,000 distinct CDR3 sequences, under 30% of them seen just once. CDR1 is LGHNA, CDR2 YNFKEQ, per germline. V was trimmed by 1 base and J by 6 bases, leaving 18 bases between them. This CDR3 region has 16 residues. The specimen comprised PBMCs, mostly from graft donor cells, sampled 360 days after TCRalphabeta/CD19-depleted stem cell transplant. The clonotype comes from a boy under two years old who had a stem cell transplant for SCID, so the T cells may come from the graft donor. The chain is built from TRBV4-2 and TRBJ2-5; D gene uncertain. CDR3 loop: CASSQVIGLLMKTQYF. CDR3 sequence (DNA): TGTGCCAGCAGCCAAGTTATCGGGTTGTTGATGAAGACCCAGTACTTC.